This paragraph reports one TCR beta chain. What it binds is unknown. These data come from a study of T cell responses to AZD1222 COVID-19 vaccine. CDR3 length equals 16 residues. Germline-derived CDR1 and CDR2 are SGHDT and YYEEEE. Trimming left V 0 bases short and J 1 base short, with 13 bases between. Study-wide results and limits: Clonal diversity was possibly underestimated, and the donors were mostly white British, with more females. Unmutated regions of variants are reportedly targeted by nearly half of spike-specific TCRs. At baseline, just a handful of AZD1222 recipients tested seropositive.

Clones were read by immunoSEQ multiplex PCR, and TCRdb kept only the in-frame ones, dropping some. In the table there are around 100,000 clones, 65% to 90% of which are singletons. This TCR came from an adult in good health. The sequences come from peripheral blood, collected on day 0 of AZD1222 vaccination. The chain has TRBV5-6 and TRBJ1-2; possibly TRBD1 for D (6 bases). CDR3 region: CASSLGQGIGNYGYTF. CDR3 DNA sequence: TGTGCCAGCAGCTTGGGTCAGGGGATCGGTAACTATGGCTACACCTTC.